The 9 T cell receptor beta chains below were found in one sample sequenced in a study of sequential checkpoint blockade in melanoma (dated by TCRdb to the late 2010s). The library was produced with the immunoSEQ multiplex PCR assay. TCRdb mirrors the immuneACCESS table, restricted to in-frame sequences. Some clones are absent from its copies; in checked studies, under half trace to an unresolved V gene, and the reason for the others is unknown. This sample gives 2,000 to 2,500 clones in total; 16% of them show up just once. Jointly, the top ten make up about 20% of the sample. The sample's treatment or condition label, decoded: randomized to nivolumab then ipilimumab (arm A) or the reverse (arm B). This specimen was tumor tissue (inferred from file names), taken from a patient given nivolumab and ipilimumab in sequence. These receptors were taken from a human donor with melanoma.

This sequence joins TRBV12-5 and TRBJ2-1, with a weak D call TRBD1 (5 bases). Germline V lookup: CDR1 LGHNT, CDR2 FRNRAP. CDR3 length: 11 amino acids. CDR3 coding DNA: TGTGCCAGCACCCCAGGGCGGGAGCAGTTCTTC. Translated: CASTPGREQFF. Based on the CDR3 plus reference TRBV12-5 and TRBJ2-1, the full variable domain is DARVTQTPRHKVTEMGQEVTMRCQPILGHNTVFWYRQTMMQGLELLAYFRNRAPLDDSGMPKDRFSAEMPDATLATLKIQPSEPRDSAVYFCASTPGREQFFGPGTRLTVL.

This clone qualifies as medium-sized (0.01 to 0.1%). The rearrangement uses TRBV11-3 and TRBJ2-3, with D unclear. Germline V gives CDR1 SGHNT, CDR2 YENEEA. CDR3 length: 14 residues. With 5 bases removed from V and 2 bases from J, the gap between germline ends came to 11 bases. The CDR3 sequence is CASSPTPNTDTQYF. The CDR3 nucleotides are TGTGCCAGCAGCCCAACCCCCAACACAGATACGCAGTATTTT.

V gene TRBV19 combines with J gene TRBJ1-5; 7 bases align to TRBD1. This CDR3 comprises 13 residues. Germline V gives CDR1 LNHDA, CDR2 SQIVND (reference sequence). Trimming removed 4 bases from V and 7 bases from J; junction bases left unmatched: 4. The CDR3 loop is CASSTTGSQPQHF. The CDR3 bases are TGTGCCAGTAGTACGACAGGGTCCCAGCCCCAGCATTTT.

The chain couples TRBV28 to TRBJ1-2; D possibly corresponds to TRBD1 (5 bases). Between the trimmed V and J ends, which lost 7 bases and 4 bases, there was a span of 25 bases. Per the germline V gene, CDR1 is MDHEN and CDR2 is SYDVKM. The CDR3 sequence is 17 residues long. In DNA form, the CDR3 reads TGTGCCAGCAAGACCTACGGGGCAGCTATTGCCTCCTATGGCTACACCTTC. It translates to CASKTYGAAIASYGYTF.

This clone was counted many times. The rearrangement uses TRBV7-5 and TRBJ2-7; the table assigns TRBD1, which was not confirmed against the DNA. TRBV7-5 is termed a pseudogene. CDR3 length: 15 residues. The CDR3 is CVRSLAADSPYEQYV. The CDR3 nucleotides read TGTGTCAGAAGCTTAGCAGCTGACAGCCCCTACGAGCAGTACGTC.

This clone was seen ten or more times. The CDR3 sequence is CASSSGGTSGGYYEQYF. The CDR3 DNA reads TGTGCCAGCAGCTCGGGCGGGACTAGCGGGGGTTACTACGAGCAGTACTTC. V and J are TRBV11-3 and TRBJ2-7; 14 nucleotides align to TRBD2. J lost 3 bases, V lost 4 bases, and 8 bases had no gene match. CDR1 is SGHNT, CDR2 YENEEA, per germline. The CDR3 totals 17 residues.

This clone was counted only a few times. The gene calls are TRBV9 and TRBJ2-6; D might be TRBD1 or TRBD2, each matching 5 bases. CDR3 length equals 16 residues. CDR1 and CDR2 (germline): SGDLS, YYNGEE. The V end was cut by 5 bases, the J end by 0 bases, with 12 bases between. The CDR3 sequence is CASSWDGFSGANVLTF. In DNA form, the CDR3 reads TGTGCCAGCAGTTGGGACGGATTCTCTGGGGCCAACGTCCTGACTTTC.

This clone occurred many times. The chain employs TRBV11-3 and TRBJ2-1, with D perhaps matching TRBD1 or TRBD2 (5 bases each). CDR1 is SGHNT, CDR2 YENEEA, per germline. The CDR3 has 15 residues. V was pared by 5 bases and J by 8 bases, with 19 bases between. This CDR3 is CASSTRQNLGDEQFF. CDR3 bases: TGTGCCAGCAGCACAAGACAAAACCTGGGGGATGAGCAGTTCTTC.

This clone was observed a handful of times. The V and J genes are TRBV5-1 and TRBJ1-2; D possibly corresponds to TRBD1 (5 bases). Germline CDR1 SGHRS, CDR2 YFSETQ. This CDR3 has 15 amino acids. V was shortened by 2 bases and J by 4 bases, with 15 bases between the two germline ends. The CDR3 region is CASSFNGDSAYGYTF. The CDR3 DNA sequence: TGCGCCAGCAGCTTCAATGGAGACAGTGCCTATGGCTACACCTTC. Full variable domain (rest looked up from reference TRBV5-1 and TRBJ1-2): KAGVTQTPRYLIKTRGQQVTLSCSPISGHRSVSWYQQTPGQGLQFLFEYFSETQRNKGNFPGRFSGRQFSNSRSEMNVSTLELGDSALYLCASSFNGDSAYGYTFGSGTRLTVV.